This passage covers 13 T cell receptor beta chains from one sample sequenced in a study of lymphopenia after photon versus proton radiotherapy. Produced via immunoSEQ multiplex PCR; TCRdb's table is partial and in-frame only. This sample yields around 63,000 clones, of which around 85% are seen a single time; roughly 2.3% belongs to the top ten. The sample in question was peripheral blood, obtained from a patient treated with photon-based radiotherapy. The receptors originated from a middle-aged man with gastric cancer.

The chain uses TRBV11-3 and TRBJ2-4; a weak D match, TRBD2 (6 bases). CDR1 is SGHNT, CDR2 YENEEA, per germline. CDR3 length equals 15 residues. Trimming took 4 bases from V and 1 from J, leaving 11 bases between them. CDR3: CASSSNRGAKNIQYF. CDR3 nucleotide sequence: TGTGCCAGCAGCTCCAACCGGGGGGCCAAAAACATTCAGTACTTC.

The chain employs TRBV15 and TRBJ1-4, with D possibly being TRBD1 (6 bases). Germline V CDR1 and CDR2: LNHNV, YYDKDF (reference sequence). CDR3 size: 17 residues. V shed 5 bases and J shed 11 bases, with 27 bases lying between them. CDR3 in DNA: TGTGCCACCAGCTCCCCCCGGGGGGGGCGAGCGATCGGTAAACTGTTTTTT. This gives the protein CATSSPRGGRAIGKLFF.

J is TRBJ2-3 and V is TRBV7-9; D uncertain. From germline, CDR1 is SEHNR and CDR2 FQNEAQ (reference sequence). Trimming shortened V by 4 bases and J by 2 bases, and 10 bases separated the two germline ends. The CDR3 spans 14 residues. CDR3 coding DNA: TGTGCCAGCAGCTCCCCAGCATCCACAGATACGCAGTATTTT. Its protein product is CASSSPASTDTQYF.

The V and J genes are TRBV6-1 and TRBJ2-6; D is ambiguous. The V end was cut by 8 bases, the J end by 4 bases, with 6 bases between. Germline V CDR1 and CDR2: MNHNS, SASEGT. This CDR3 region has 12 residues. The CDR3 DNA sequence: TGTGCCAGCGGCGCAGGGGCCAACGTCCTGACTTTC. It translates to CASGAGANVLTF.

The chain is built from TRBV11-2 and TRBJ2-2, with TRBD2 matching over 7 bases. The CDR3 is 16 amino acids. V shed 1 base, J shed 2 bases, and the junction held 4 bases outside the gene matches. The germline gives CDR1 SGHAT, CDR2 FQNNGV. The CDR3 sequence is CASSLGTRQNTGELFF. Written as DNA, the CDR3 is TGTGCCAGCAGCTTAGGGACTAGGCAAAACACCGGGGAGCTGTTTTTT.

The chain links TRBV2 to TRBJ1-3; D unclear. From germline, CDR1 is SNHLY and CDR2 FYNNEI. V was clipped by 7 bases and J by 0 bases, with 13 bases between them. This CDR3 comprises 15 residues. This CDR3 reads CASTPTRGSGNTIYF. CDR3 coding DNA: TGTGCCAGCACACCGACGCGGGGCTCTGGAAACACCATATATTTT.

The chain combines TRBV9 with TRBJ2-2; 8 bases line up with TRBD2. From germline, CDR1 is SGDLS and CDR2 YYNGEE. Trimming removed 0 bases from V and 5 bases from J; junction bases left unmatched: 3. The CDR3 runs to 15 residues. CDR3 DNA sequence: TGTGCCAGCAGCGTAGTTCCGGGGGGGACCGGGGAGCTGTTTTTT. Encoded protein: CASSVVPGGTGELFF.

This clone is a singleton in its sample. The chain carries TRBV7-2 and TRBJ2-7, with 9 positions matching TRBD1. The CDR3 runs to 13 residues. Germline V lookup: CDR1 SGHTA, CDR2 FQGNSA. Trimming at V came to 5 bases and at J to 2 bases, leaving 1 base not matched to a gene. The CDR3 DNA sequence: TGTGCCAGCAGCGGGACAGGGACCTACGAGCAGTACTTC. Amino acid sequence: CASSGTGTYEQYF.

The J gene is TRBJ2-3, the V gene TRBV30, with a weak D call TRBD2 (5 bases). CDR1 is GTSNPN, CDR2 SVGIG, per germline (reference sequence). This CDR3 has 13 residues. The germline V and J ends were trimmed by 1 base and 3 bases, with 8 bases remaining between them. The CDR3 loop reads CAWSDPGTDTQYF. The DNA of the CDR3 is TGTGCCTGGAGTGACCCGGGGACAGATACGCAGTATTTT.

This clone was counted between two and nine times. This chain joins TRBV6-5 and TRBJ1-1; D may be TRBD1 (5 bases). V dropped 2 bases and J dropped 7 bases, with 14 bases sitting between them. Germline loops: CDR1 MNHEY, CDR2 SVGAGI. The CDR3 loop spans 14 amino acids. CDR3 DNA: TGTGCCAGCAGTTACGAAGGTGGGGCAGGTGAAGCTTTCTTT. Its translation is CASSYEGGAGEAFF.

The count of this clone is one. The chain combines TRBV5-4 with TRBJ2-5; D remains ambiguous. The germline V gene has CDR1 SGHNT and CDR2 YYREEE (reference sequence). V lost 1 base and J lost 3, with 7 bases in between. This CDR3 spans 13 amino acids. Here the CDR3 reads CASSLWQEETQYF. In nucleotides, the CDR3 is TGTGCCAGCAGCTTGTGGCAGGAAGAGACCCAGTACTTC. Filled out from reference TRBV5-4 and TRBJ2-5, the complete variable domain reads ETGVTQSPTHLIKTRGQQVTLRCSSQSGHNTVSWYQQALGQGPQFIFQYYREEENGRGNFPPRFSGLQFPNYSSELNVNALELDDSALYLCASSLWQEETQYFGPGTRLLVL.

This sequence joins TRBV6-1 and TRBJ2-7, with TRBD2 identical over 9 bases. The J segment lost 5 bases and the V segment lost 8 bases, leaving 10 bases of the junction unmatched. The CDR3 has 14 amino acids. CDR1 and CDR2 (germline): MNHNS, SASEGT. The CDR3, as DNA: TGTGCCAGCCTAAATTCCGGGACTAGCAACGAGCAGTACTTC. Translating gives CASLNSGTSNEQYF.

Worth noting for this clone: Other nucleotide sequences from this sample produce the same CDR3. The chain employs TRBV18 and TRBJ2-3; possibly TRBD2 for D (6 bases). The germline gives CDR1 KGHSH, CDR2 LQKENI. The CDR3 is 14 amino acids. V was pared by 11 bases and J by 1 base, with 16 bases between. The CDR3 region has the DNA TGTGCCTCCGCCCCGGGAGCGGGCACAGATACGCAGTATTTT. The encoded protein is CASAPGAGTDTQYF.